The T cell receptor beta chain under discussion was sequenced for a study of PD-1 blockade in classical Hodgkin lymphoma. Following autologous stem cell transplantation, relapse occurred in every patient, and exposure to brentuximab vedotin varied. Sequenced by immunoSEQ multiplex PCR; TCRdb stores in-frame clones only, minus some. Among 14,000 to 15,000 clones listed, around 61% were seen once. Study-wide results and caveats: Complete responders matched newly diagnosed patients in baseline diversity. Unlike CD8+ TCR diversity, which did not rise significantly by C4D1, CD4+ TCR diversity did. Healthy donors reportedly exceeded newly diagnosed patients in baseline TCR diversity.

The CDR3 is made up of 16 amino acids. Trimming took 2 bases from V and 8 from J, leaving 19 bases between them. From germline, CDR1 is SGHRS and CDR2 YFSETQ. As for this clone: Its antigen is undetermined.

Source: peripheral blood mononuclear cells (PBMCs), taken at baseline. The chain couples TRBV5-1 to TRBJ1-4; no clear D. The sequence was obtained from a human donor with classical Hodgkin lymphoma. The CDR3 loop reads CASSLREASRGEKLFF. The CDR3 DNA reads as TGCGCCAGCAGCTTACGGGAAGCCAGCCGAGGGGAAAAACTGTTTTTT.